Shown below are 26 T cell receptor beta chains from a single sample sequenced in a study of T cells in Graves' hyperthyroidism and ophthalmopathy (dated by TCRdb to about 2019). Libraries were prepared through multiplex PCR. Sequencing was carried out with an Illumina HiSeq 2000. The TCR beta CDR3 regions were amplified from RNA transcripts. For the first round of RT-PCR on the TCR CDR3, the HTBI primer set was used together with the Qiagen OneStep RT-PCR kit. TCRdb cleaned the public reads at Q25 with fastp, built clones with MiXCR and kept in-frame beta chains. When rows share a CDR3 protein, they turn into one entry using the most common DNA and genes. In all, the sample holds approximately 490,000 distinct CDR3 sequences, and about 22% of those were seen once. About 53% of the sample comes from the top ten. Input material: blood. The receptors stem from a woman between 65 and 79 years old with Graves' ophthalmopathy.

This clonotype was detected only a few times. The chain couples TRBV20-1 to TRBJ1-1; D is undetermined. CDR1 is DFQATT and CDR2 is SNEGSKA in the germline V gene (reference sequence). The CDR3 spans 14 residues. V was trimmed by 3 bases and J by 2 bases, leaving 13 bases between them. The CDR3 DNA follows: TGCAGTGCTAGGAAGGCAGATTATAACACTGAAGCTTTCTTT. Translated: CSARKADYNTEAFF.

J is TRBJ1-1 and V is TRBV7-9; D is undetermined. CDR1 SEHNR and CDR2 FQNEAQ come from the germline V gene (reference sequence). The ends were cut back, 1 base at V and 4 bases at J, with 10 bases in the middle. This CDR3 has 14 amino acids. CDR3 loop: CASSLGGMSTEAFF. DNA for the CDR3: TGTGCCAGCAGCTTAGGAGGGATGAGCACTGAAGCTTTCTTT.

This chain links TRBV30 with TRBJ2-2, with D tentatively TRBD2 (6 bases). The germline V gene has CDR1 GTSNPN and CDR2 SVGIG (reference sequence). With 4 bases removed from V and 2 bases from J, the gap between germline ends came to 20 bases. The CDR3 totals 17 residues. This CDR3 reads CAWTRVGLSFNTGELFF. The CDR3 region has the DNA TGTGCCTGGACGCGGGTGGGACTGTCTTTTAACACCGGGGAGCTGTTTTTT.

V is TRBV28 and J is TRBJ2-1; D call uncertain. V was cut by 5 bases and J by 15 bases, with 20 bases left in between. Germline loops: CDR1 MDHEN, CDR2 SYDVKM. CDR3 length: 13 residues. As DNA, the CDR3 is TGTGCCAGCAGTCCGGGCCGCCTCTTCCTGAGGTTCTTC. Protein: CASSPGRLFLRFF. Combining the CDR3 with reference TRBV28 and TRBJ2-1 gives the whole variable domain DVKVTQSSRYLVKRTGEKVFLECVQDMDHENMFWYRQDPGLGLRLIYFSYDVKMKEKGDIPEGYSVSREKKERFSLILESASTNQTSMYLCASSPGRLFLRFFGPGTRLTVL.

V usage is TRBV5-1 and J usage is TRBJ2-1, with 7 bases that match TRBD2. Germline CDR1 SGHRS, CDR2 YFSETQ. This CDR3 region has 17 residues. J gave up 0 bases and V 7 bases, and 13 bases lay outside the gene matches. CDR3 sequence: CASSAYGGGSSYNEQFF. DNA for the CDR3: TGCGCCAGCTCAGCTTACGGCGGGGGTAGCTCCTACAATGAGCAGTTCTTC.

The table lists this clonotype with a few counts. The chain's CDR3 is CASSQTGGMGNQPQHF. The CDR3 DNA is TGTGCCAGCAGCCAGACAGGGGGAATGGGCAATCAGCCCCAGCATTTT. The chain has TRBV3-1 and TRBJ1-5, with TRBD1 matching over 9 bases. This CDR3 is built from 16 residues. CDR1 and CDR2 from the germline V gene are LGHDT and YNNKEL (reference sequence). The ends lost 3 bases at V and 2 bases at J; junction bases unmatched: 5.

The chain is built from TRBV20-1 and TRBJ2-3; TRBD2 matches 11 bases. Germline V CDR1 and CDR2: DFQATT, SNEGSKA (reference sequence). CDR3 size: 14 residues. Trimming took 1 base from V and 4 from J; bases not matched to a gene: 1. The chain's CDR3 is CSARVLAGADTQYF. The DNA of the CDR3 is TGCAGTGCTAGAGTACTAGCGGGAGCAGATACGCAGTATTTT.

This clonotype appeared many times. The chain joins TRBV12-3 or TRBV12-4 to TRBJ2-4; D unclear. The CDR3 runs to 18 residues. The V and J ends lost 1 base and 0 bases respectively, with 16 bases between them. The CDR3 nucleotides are TGTGCCAGCAGTTTAGTCCCGTCGATGATGGGAGCCAAAAACATTCAGTACTTC. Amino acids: CASSLVPSMMGAKNIQYF.

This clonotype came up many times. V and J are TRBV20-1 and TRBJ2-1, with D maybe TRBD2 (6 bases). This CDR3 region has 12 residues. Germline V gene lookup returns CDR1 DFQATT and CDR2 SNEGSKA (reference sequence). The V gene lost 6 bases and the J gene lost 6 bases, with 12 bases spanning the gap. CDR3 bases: TGCAGTGCGGAGGGGACTCTCAATGAGCAGTTCTTC. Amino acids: CSAEGTLNEQFF.

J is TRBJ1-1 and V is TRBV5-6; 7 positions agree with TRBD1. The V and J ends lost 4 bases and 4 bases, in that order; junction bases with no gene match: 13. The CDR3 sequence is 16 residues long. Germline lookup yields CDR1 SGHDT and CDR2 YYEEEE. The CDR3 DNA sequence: TGTGCCAGCAGCCCTCTGGGACAGACAGGAAGCACTGAAGCTTTCTTT. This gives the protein CASSPLGQTGSTEAFF.

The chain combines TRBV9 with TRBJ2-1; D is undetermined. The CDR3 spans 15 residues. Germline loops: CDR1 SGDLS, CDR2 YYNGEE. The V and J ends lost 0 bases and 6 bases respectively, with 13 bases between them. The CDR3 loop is CASSVGHTGLNEQFF. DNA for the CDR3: TGTGCCAGCAGCGTAGGACATACCGGGCTCAATGAGCAGTTCTTC.

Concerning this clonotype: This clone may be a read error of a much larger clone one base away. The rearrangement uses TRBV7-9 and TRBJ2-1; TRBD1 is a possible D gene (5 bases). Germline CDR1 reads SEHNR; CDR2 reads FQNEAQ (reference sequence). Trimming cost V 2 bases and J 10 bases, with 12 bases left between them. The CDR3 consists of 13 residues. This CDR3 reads CASSLTDTYEQFF. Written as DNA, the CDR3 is TGTGCCAGCAGCTTAACGGACACCTACGAGCAGTTCTTC.

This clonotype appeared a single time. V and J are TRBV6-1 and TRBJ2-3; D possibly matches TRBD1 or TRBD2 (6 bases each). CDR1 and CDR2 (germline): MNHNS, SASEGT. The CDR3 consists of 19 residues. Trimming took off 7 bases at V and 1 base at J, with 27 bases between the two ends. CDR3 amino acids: CASTAKRSGAPSGTDTQYF. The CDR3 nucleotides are TGTGCCAGCACAGCAAAACGGTCGGGGGCTCCGTCTGGCACAGATACGCAGTATTTT.

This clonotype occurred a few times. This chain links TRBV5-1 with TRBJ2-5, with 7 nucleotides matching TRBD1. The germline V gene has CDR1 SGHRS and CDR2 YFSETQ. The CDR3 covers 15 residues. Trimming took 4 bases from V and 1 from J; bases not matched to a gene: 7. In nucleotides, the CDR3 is TGCGCCAGCAGCGGGGGACAGATCCTCCAAGAGACCCAGTACTTC. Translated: CASSGGQILQETQYF.

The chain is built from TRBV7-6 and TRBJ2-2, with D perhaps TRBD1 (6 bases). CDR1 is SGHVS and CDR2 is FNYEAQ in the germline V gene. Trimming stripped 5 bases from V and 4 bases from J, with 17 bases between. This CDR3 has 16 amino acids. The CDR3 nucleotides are TGTGCCAGCAGCCTGCCCTCAGGGGTACTCACCGGGGAGCTGTTTTTT. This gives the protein CASSLPSGVLTGELFF.

The DNA of the CDR3 is TGTGCCAGCAGCTTCGGACAGGGGCAGGCAGATACGCAGTATTTT. Residues: CASSFGQGQADTQYF. The V call is TRBV3-1, the J call TRBJ2-3, with 9 bases lining up with TRBD1. From germline, CDR1 is LGHDT and CDR2 YNNKEL (reference sequence). This CDR3 contains 15 residues. With V trimmed by 5 bases and J by 4 bases, 7 bases remained unmatched.

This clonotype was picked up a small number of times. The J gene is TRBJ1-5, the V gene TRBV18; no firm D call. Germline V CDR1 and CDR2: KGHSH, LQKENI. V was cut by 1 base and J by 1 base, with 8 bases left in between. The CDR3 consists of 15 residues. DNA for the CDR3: TGTGCCAGCTCACCACAGGAGAACAGCAATCAGCCCCAGCATTTT. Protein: CASSPQENSNQPQHF.

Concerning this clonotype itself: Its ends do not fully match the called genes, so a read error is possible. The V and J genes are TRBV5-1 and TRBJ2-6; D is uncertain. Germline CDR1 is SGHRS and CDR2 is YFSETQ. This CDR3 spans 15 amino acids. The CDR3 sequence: CASSPEFSEANVLTF. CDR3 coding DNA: TGCGCCAGCAGCCCCGAGTTTTCTGAGGCCAACGTCCTGACTTTC.

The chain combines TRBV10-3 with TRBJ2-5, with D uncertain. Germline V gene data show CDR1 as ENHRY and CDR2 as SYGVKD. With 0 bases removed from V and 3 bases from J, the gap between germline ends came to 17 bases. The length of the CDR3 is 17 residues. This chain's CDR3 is CAISESRKAINKETQYF. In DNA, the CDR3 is TGTGCCATCAGTGAGTCGAGGAAGGCTATTAATAAAGAGACCCAGTACTTC.

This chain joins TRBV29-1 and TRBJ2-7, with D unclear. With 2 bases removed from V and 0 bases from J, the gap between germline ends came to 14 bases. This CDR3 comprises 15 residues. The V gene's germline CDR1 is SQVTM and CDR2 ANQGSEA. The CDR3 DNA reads TGCAGCGTTGAAACCCCTCTTAAGAGCTCCTACGAGCAGTACTTC. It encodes CSVETPLKSSYEQYF.

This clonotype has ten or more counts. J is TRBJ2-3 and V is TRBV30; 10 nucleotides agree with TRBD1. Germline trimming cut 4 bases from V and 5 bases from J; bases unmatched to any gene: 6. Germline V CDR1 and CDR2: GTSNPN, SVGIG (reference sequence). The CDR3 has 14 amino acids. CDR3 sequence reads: CAWNRQGAGDTQYF. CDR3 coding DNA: TGTGCCTGGAATCGACAGGGGGCCGGAGATACGCAGTATTTT.

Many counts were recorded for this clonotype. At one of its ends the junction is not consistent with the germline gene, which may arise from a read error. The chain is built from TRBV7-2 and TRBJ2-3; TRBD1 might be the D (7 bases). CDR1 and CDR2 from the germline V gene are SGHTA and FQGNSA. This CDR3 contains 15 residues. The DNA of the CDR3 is TGTGCCAGCAGCCTAGCGCAGGGGGTTAGAGATACGCAGTATTTT. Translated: CASSLAQGVRDTQYF.

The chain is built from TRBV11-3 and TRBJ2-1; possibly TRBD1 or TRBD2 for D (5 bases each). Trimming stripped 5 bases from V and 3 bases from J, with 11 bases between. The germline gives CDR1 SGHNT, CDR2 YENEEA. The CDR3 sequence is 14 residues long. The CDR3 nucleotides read TGTGCCAGCAGCCAAGATGGGGGCTACAATGAGCAGTTCTTC. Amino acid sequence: CASSQDGGYNEQFF. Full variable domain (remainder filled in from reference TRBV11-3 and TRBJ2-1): EAGVVQSPRYKIIEKKQPVAFWCNPISGHNTLYWYLQNLGQGPELLIRYENEEAVDDSQLPKDRFSAERLKGVDSTLKIQPAELGDSAVYLCASSQDGGYNEQFFGPGTRLTVL.

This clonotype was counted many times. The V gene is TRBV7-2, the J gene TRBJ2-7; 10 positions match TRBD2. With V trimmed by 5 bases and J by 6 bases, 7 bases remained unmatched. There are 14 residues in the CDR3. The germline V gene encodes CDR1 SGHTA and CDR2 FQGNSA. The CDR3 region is CASSRIAGGGEQYF. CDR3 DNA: TGTGCCAGCAGCCGAATAGCGGGAGGTGGCGAGCAGTACTTC. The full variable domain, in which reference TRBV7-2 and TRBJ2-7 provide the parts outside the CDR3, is GAGVSQSPSNKVTEKGKDVELRCDPISGHTALYWYRQSLGQGLEFLIYFQGNSAPDKSGLPSDRFSAERTGGSVSTLTIQRTQQEDSAVYLCASSRIAGGGEQYFGPGTRLTVT.

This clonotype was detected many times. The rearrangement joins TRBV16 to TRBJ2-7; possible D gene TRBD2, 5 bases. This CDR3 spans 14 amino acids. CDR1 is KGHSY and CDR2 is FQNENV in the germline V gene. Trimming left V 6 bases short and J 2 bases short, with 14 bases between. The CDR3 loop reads CASSPEAVPYEQYF. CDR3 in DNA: TGTGCCAGCAGTCCAGAAGCGGTACCCTACGAGCAGTACTTC.

The CDR3 DNA follows: TGTGCCAGCAGCTTACAACAGGGAGAAGCTTTCTTT. Its translation is CASSLQQGEAFF. This sequence joins TRBV7-2 and TRBJ1-1, with TRBD1 as a possible D gene (6 bases). The germline V gene encodes CDR1 SGHTA and CDR2 FQGNSA. This CDR3 is built from 12 residues. The V end was cut by 2 bases, the J end by 8 bases, with 9 bases between.